This TCR beta chain derives from a study of cytomegalovirus exposure and HLA in healthy donors. Turning to this clone: What it binds is not known.

The PCR contained 60 Vbeta and 13 Jbeta primers. Here immunoSEQ multiplex PCR was the method, and the copy in TCRdb shows in-frame clones only, minus some. Seen here are about 130,000 clones, roughly a tenth observed once, and the top ten hold 4.6%. The CDR3 is 15 amino acids. V was pared by 3 bases and J by 7 bases, with 16 bases between. CDR1 and CDR2 (germline): MRHNA, SNTAGT. Findings and caveats of the study: Reports described diagnosis of cytomegalovirus status by the classifier as highly specific and sensitive. Certain sequence variants were highly shared and formed a cluster, and this cluster was likely a sequencing artifact. In a later analysis, specific HLA alleles were associated with 15,000 to 20,000 TCR beta sequences at a 0.05 false discovery rate.

The receptor was derived from a woman aged 18-35 years in good health and CMV-seropositive. The chain employs TRBV6-4 and TRBJ2-1; no clear D gene. The sample consisted of PBMCs. The DNA of the CDR3 is TGTGCCAGCAGTGAGATCCCAGGTTCGGTAAATGAGCAGTTCTTC. This gives the protein CASSEIPGSVNEQFF.